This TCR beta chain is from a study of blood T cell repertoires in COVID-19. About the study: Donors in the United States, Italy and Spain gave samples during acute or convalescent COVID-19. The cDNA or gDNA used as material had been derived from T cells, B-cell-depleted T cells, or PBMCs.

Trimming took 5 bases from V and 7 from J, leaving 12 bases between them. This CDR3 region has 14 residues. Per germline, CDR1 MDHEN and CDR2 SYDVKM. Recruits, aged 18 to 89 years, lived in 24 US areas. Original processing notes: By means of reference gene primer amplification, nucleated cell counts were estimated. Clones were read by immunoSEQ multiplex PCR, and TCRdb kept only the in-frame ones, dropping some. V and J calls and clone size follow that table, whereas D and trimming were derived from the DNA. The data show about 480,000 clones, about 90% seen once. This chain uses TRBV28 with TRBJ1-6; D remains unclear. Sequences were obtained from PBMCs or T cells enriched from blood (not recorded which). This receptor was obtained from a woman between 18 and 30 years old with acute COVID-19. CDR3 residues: CASSHGSRNSPLHF. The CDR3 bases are TGTGCCAGCAGTCACGGGTCCCGAAATTCACCCCTCCACTTT.